The 19 T cell receptor beta chains below come from one sample, sequenced in a study of T cell repertoires in cytomegalovirus infection. These TCRs' antigens remain unknown. TCRdb processed the reads anew with MiXCR; each CDR3 protein has one entry. Counted here are approximately 220,000 distinct CDR3 sequences, 35% to 45% occurring once; the ten biggest clones make up around 60%. Specimen: CD8+ T cells from cultured PBMCs, collected from culture after CMV antigen stimulation. These TCRs come from a human donor in good health (CMV status not recorded). Some clones in this sample may be carry-over from other donors' samples.

This clonotype was observed a few times. The chain employs TRBV27 and TRBJ2-7; 8 nucleotides line up with TRBD2. Germline-derived CDR1 and CDR2 are MNHEY and SMNVEV (reference sequence). The CDR3 has 15 residues. V trimming: 7 bases; J trimming: 3 bases; junction bases outside the gene matches: 11. The chain's CDR3 is CASKGVREADYEQYF. The CDR3 bases are TGTGCCAGCAAAGGGGTGCGGGAGGCAGACTACGAGCAGTACTTC.

This clonotype was seen a single time. The CDR3 DNA follows: TGTGCCAGTAGTATAGGGCCCCGCAGGGGAGCCAAAAACATTCAGTACTTC. This encodes CASSIGPRRGAKNIQYF. V gene TRBV19 combines with J gene TRBJ2-4, with a weak D call TRBD1 (6 bases). The CDR3 has 17 amino acids. Per the germline V gene, CDR1 is LNHDA and CDR2 is SQIVND (reference sequence). Trimming removed 1 base from V and 0 bases from J, with 13 bases in between.

The sample holds one count of this clonotype. The chain carries TRBV27 and TRBJ2-2, with D possibly TRBD1 on 5 matching bases. The length of the CDR3 is 14 residues. Trimming took 4 bases from V and 7 from J, leaving 13 bases between them. Germline V gene data show CDR1 as MNHEY and CDR2 as SMNVEV (reference sequence). CDR3 loop: CASSSDQGLGELFF. In DNA form, the CDR3 reads TGTGCCAGCAGTTCCGACCAGGGTCTCGGGGAGCTGTTTTTT.

As regards this clonotype: The junction departs from the called germline gene at one end, perhaps through a read error. The V call is TRBV20-1, the J call TRBJ2-2, with 7 nucleotides matching TRBD1. Germline CDR1 is DFQATT and CDR2 is SNEGSKA (reference sequence). The CDR3 totals 18 residues. CDR3 loop: CSAPPRTGPGANTGDLFF. The CDR3 DNA sequence: TGCAGTGCCCCCCCCCGGACAGGACCTGGGGCGAACACCGGGGATCTGTTTTTT.

This chain uses TRBV6-1 with TRBJ2-2; no firm D call. Looked up from germline, CDR1 is MNHNS and CDR2 is SASEGT. V was trimmed by 7 bases and J by 0 bases, leaving 12 bases between them. The CDR3 runs to 15 residues. Here the CDR3 DNA reads TGTGCCAGCAAGAGTAGGCACCCGAACACCGGGGAGCTGTTTTTT. The encoded protein is CASKSRHPNTGELFF.

This clonotype was counted only a few times. The V call is TRBV7-6, the J call TRBJ2-5; 11 bases are shared with TRBD2. This CDR3 spans 15 amino acids. Trimming at V came to 7 bases and at J to 2 bases, leaving 6 bases not matched to a gene. Germline loops: CDR1 SGHVS, CDR2 FNYEAQ. The CDR3 reads CASTTSGGEQETQYF. The CDR3 nucleotides are TGTGCCAGCACTACTAGCGGGGGAGAACAAGAGACCCAGTACTTC. Together with reference TRBV7-6 and TRBJ2-5, the CDR3 gives the full variable domain: GAGVSQSPRYKVTKRGQDVALRCDPISGHVSLYWYRQALGQGPEFLTYFNYEAQQDKSGLPNDRFSAERPEGSISTLTIQRTEQRDSAMYRCASTTSGGEQETQYFGPGTRLLVL.

This clonotype was recorded many times. The V gene is TRBV27, the J gene TRBJ2-1; D remains unclear. This CDR3 region has 11 residues. Looked up from germline, CDR1 is MNHEY and CDR2 is SMNVEV (reference sequence). V shed 2 bases and J shed 8 bases, with 4 bases lying between them. As DNA, the CDR3 is TGTGCCAGCAGTTTAGGGTATGAGCAGTTCTTC. Protein sequence: CASSLGYEQFF.

This clonotype was observed a handful of times. The chain links TRBV7-9 to TRBJ1-1; D gene uncertain. Trimming took 3 bases from V and 7 from J, leaving 6 bases between them. The CDR3 totals 11 residues. The germline V gene encodes CDR1 SEHNR and CDR2 FQNEAQ (reference sequence). CDR3: CASSFRYEAFF. The CDR3 DNA follows: TGTGCCAGCAGCTTTCGCTATGAAGCTTTCTTT.

This chain connects TRBV29-1 to TRBJ1-4; TRBD1 might be the D (5 bases). CDR1 is SQVTM and CDR2 is ANQGSEA in the germline V gene. Deletions cut 6 bases from V and 7 bases from J, with 15 bases between. This CDR3 has 13 residues. As DNA, the CDR3 is TGCAGCGTCGAGGGACCGGACCCTGAAAAACTGTTTTTT. Encoded protein: CSVEGPDPEKLFF.

A few counts support this clonotype. The CDR3 loop is CASSLGGLPWNEQFF. The CDR3 coding sequence is TGTGCCAGCAGCTTAGGGGGACTTCCGTGGAATGAGCAGTTCTTC. V and J are TRBV7-9 and TRBJ2-1, with D perhaps TRBD2 (6 bases). Germline lookup yields CDR1 SEHNR and CDR2 FQNEAQ (reference sequence). The CDR3 loop spans 15 amino acids. The ends were cut back, 1 base at V and 7 bases at J, with 14 bases in the middle. The whole variable domain, filled in from reference TRBV7-9 and TRBJ2-1, reads DTGVSQNPRHKITKRGQNVTFRCDPISEHNRLYWYRQTLGQGPEFLTYFQNEAQLEKSRLLSDRFSAERPKGSFSTLEIQRTEQGDSAMYLCASSLGGLPWNEQFFGPGTRLTVL.

The chain uses TRBV29-1 and TRBJ2-7; D tentatively fits TRBD1 or TRBD2 (5 bases each). CDR1 and CDR2 (germline): SQVTM, ANQGSEA. The CDR3 totals 13 residues. Trimming shortened V by 1 base and J by 2 bases, and 9 bases separated the two germline ends. This CDR3 is CSVEGGNPYEQYF. The DNA for the CDR3 is TGCAGCGTTGAAGGGGGGAATCCCTACGAGCAGTACTTC.

This sequence joins TRBV15 and TRBJ1-2; no firm D call. V lost 3 bases to trimming and J lost 0 bases, with 5 bases between them. This CDR3 is 13 amino acids long. Germline lookup yields CDR1 LNHNV and CDR2 YYDKDF (reference sequence). CDR3 DNA: TGTGCCACCAGCAGCACAGCTAACTATGGCTACACCTTC. This translates into CATSSTANYGYTF.

In this sample, this clonotype turned up a few times. The genes are TRBV6-1 and TRBJ2-2; 7 bases agree with TRBD2. The CDR3 is 15 amino acids. V dropped 4 bases and J dropped 3; count of bases not matched to a gene: 5. Germline CDR1 and CDR2: MNHNS and SASEGT. CDR3 loop: CASSARRGDTGELFF. CDR3 nucleotides: TGTGCCAGCAGTGCGCGACGGGGGGACACCGGGGAGCTGTTTTTT.

This clonotype was observed many times. This chain links TRBV10-3 with TRBJ1-5; 7 nucleotides match TRBD1. The CDR3 loop spans 20 amino acids. Unmatched junction bases numbered 16, after V lost 0 bases and J lost 2 bases. Germline lookup yields CDR1 ENHRY and CDR2 SYGVKD. The CDR3 DNA is TGTGCCATCAGTGAGTCGGAACAGGGGAGTGACGAGACTCGCAATCAGCCCCAGCATTTT. Translating it yields CAISESEQGSDETRNQPQHF.

V gene TRBV10-2 combines with J gene TRBJ2-7, with a possible D match to TRBD1 (6 bases). The CDR3 runs to 15 residues. Germline-derived CDR1 and CDR2 are WSHSY and SAAADI. Trimming stripped 6 bases from V and 2 bases from J, with 17 bases between. CDR3 nucleotides: TGCGCCAGCAGAGGAGACGTCAGGGGAACCTACGAGCAGTACTTC. It codes for CASRGDVRGTYEQYF.

This clonotype was counted a few times. The chain recombines TRBV27 with TRBJ1-2, with TRBD1 identical over 9 bases. This CDR3 region has 14 residues. V dropped 8 bases and J dropped 2; count of bases not matched to a gene: 6. Per germline, CDR1 MNHEY and CDR2 SMNVEV (reference sequence). Here the CDR3 reads CASSVQGANYGYTF. CDR3 coding DNA: TGTGCCAGCTCCGTACAGGGGGCGAACTATGGCTACACCTTC.

The V gene is TRBV7-9, the J gene TRBJ2-1; maybe TRBD2 (5 bases). The CDR3 spans 15 residues. In germline, CDR1 is SEHNR, CDR2 FQNEAQ (reference sequence). V lost 0 bases, J lost 7 bases, and 13 bases lay in between. CDR3 sequence: CASSLAWGESNEQFF. CDR3 sequence (DNA): TGTGCCAGCAGCTTAGCATGGGGAGAGTCAAATGAGCAGTTCTTC.

In its sample, this clonotype was seen many times. The gene calls are TRBV5-1 and TRBJ2-3; D assignment may be TRBD1 or TRBD2 (5 bases each). The germline V and J ends were trimmed by 5 bases and 1 base, with 8 bases remaining between them. Germline assignment: CDR1 SGHRS and CDR2 YFSETQ. The CDR3 contains 13 residues. CDR3 protein: CASRWDRTDTQYF. As DNA, the CDR3 is TGCGCCAGCAGATGGGACCGCACAGATACGCAGTATTTT.

The chain is built from TRBV6-6 and TRBJ2-3; 10 bases fit TRBD2. Trimming took 5 bases from V and 1 from J; bases not matched to a gene: 6. CDR1 and CDR2 from the germline V gene are MNHNY and SVGAGI (reference sequence). There are 16 residues in the CDR3. The CDR3 DNA follows: TGTGCCAGCAGTAAAGGACTAGCGGAAGGCACAGATACGCAGTATTTT. It yields the protein CASSKGLAEGTDTQYF.